This record covers a single T cell receptor (beta chain). This record comes from a study of blood T cell repertoires in COVID-19. For the study at large: T cells, B-cell-depleted T cells, or PBMCs provided the cDNA or gDNA that served as material.

The protocol was immunoSEQ multiplex PCR, while the TCRdb copy is restricted to in-frame clones and leaves out a portion. There are about 300,000 clones in the sample; about nine tenths occur only once, and approximately 4.1% lies in the top ten. Germline V gives CDR1 MNHEY, CDR2 SMNVEV (reference sequence). V was cut by 9 bases and J by 0 bases, with 16 bases left in between. This CDR3 comprises 15 residues. Symptom resolution, clearance, or two negative PCRs marked donors in Cohort 3 as recovered. The V and J genes are TRBV27 and TRBJ2-3; no firm D call. This receptor was identified in a man aged 25 to 45 who had recovered from COVID-19. The sequencing input was PBMCs or T cells enriched from blood (not recorded which). The CDR3 sequence: CASRLTLLSTDTQYF. Written as DNA, the CDR3 is TGTGCCAGTAGATTGACACTCTTAAGCACAGATACGCAGTATTTT.